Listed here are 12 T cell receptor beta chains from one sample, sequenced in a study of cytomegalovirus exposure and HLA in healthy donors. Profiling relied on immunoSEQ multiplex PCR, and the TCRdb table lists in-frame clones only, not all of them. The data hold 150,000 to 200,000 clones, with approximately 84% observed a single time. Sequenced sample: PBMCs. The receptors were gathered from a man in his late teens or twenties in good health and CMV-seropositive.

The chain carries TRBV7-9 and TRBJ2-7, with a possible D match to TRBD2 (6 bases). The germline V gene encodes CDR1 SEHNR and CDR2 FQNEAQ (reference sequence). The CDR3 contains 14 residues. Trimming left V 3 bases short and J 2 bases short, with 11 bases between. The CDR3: CASSLGGSAYEQYF. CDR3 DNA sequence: TGTGCCAGCAGCTTGGGGGGAAGCGCCTACGAGCAGTACTTC.

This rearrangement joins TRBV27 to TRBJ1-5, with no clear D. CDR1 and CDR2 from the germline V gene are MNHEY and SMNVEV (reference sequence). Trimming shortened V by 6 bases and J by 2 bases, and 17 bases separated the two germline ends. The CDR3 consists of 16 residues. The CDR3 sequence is CASSAGWPPRNQPQHF. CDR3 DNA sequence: TGTGCCAGCAGCGCTGGTTGGCCGCCCCGCAATCAGCCCCAGCATTTT.

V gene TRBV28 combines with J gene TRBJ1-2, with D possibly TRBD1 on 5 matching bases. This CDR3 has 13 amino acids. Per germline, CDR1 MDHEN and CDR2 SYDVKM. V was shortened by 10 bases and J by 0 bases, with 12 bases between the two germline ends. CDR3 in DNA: TGTGCCATCCACGAAGGGGCTAACTATGGCTACACCTTC. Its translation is CAIHEGANYGYTF.

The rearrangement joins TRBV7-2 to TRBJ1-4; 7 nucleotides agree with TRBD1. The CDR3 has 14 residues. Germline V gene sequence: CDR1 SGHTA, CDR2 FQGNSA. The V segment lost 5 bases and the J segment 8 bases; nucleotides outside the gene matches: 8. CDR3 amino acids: CASSETGNSEKLFF. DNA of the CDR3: TGTGCCAGCAGCGAGACAGGGAACTCGGAAAAACTGTTTTTT.

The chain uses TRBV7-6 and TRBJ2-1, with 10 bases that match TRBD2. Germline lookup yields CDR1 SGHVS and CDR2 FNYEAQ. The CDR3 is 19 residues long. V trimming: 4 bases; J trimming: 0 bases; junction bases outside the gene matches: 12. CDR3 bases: TGTGCCAGCAGCTCCCGTGGACTAGCGGAGGGGAGCTCCTACAATGAGCAGTTCTTC. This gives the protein CASSSRGLAEGSSYNEQFF.

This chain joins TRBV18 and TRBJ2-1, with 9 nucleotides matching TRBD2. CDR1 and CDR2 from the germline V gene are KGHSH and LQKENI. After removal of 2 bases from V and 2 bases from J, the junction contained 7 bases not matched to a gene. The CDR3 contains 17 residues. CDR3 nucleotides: TGTGCCAGCTCACCAGCCTTGGCGGGGGGGACCTACAATGAGCAGTTCTTC. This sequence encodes CASSPALAGGTYNEQFF.

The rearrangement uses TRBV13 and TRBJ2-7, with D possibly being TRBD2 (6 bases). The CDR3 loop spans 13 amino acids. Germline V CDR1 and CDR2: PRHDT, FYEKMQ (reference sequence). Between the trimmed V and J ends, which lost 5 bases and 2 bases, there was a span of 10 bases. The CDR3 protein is CASSRGGTYEQYF. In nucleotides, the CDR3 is TGTGCCAGCAGCCGGGGAGGTACCTACGAGCAGTACTTC.

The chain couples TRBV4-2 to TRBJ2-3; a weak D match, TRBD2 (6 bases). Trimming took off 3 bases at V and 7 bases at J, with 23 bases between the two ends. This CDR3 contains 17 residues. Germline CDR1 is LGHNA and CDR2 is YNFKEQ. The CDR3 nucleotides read TGTGCCAGCAGCCACTCCGAGGGGAGGCCTGGCGGGTATACGCAGTATTTT. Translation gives CASSHSEGRPGGYTQYF.

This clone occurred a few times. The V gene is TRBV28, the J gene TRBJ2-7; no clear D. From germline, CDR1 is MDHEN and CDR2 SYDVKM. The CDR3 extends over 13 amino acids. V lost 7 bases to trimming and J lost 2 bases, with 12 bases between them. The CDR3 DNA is TGTGCCAGCACTGAAGGCAGCGCCTACGAGCAGTACTTC. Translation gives CASTEGSAYEQYF. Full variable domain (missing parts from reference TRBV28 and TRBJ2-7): DVKVTQSSRYLVKRTGEKVFLECVQDMDHENMFWYRQDPGLGLRLIYFSYDVKMKEKGDIPEGYSVSREKKERFSLILESASTNQTSMYLCASTEGSAYEQYFGPGTRLTVT.

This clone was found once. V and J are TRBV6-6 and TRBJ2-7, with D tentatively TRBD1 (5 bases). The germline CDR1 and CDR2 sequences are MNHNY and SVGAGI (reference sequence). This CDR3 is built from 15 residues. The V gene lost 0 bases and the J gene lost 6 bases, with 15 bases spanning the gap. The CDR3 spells CASSYSWQGGSEQYF. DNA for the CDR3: TGTGCCAGCAGTTACTCGTGGCAGGGTGGATCCGAGCAGTACTTC.

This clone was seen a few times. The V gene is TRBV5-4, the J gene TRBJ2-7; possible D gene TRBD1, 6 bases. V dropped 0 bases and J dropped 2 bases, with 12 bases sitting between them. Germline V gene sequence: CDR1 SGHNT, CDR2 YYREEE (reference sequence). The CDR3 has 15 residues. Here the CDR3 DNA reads TGTGCCAGCAGCTTGGGGGGGCGGCCCCCCTACGAGCAGTACTTC. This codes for CASSLGGRPPYEQYF.

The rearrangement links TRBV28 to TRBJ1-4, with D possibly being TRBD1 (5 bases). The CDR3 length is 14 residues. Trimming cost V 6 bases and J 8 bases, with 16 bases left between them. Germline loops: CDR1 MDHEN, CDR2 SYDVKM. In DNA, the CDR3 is TGTGCCAGCAGACCTCAGGGTTCTGGCGAAAAACTGTTTTTT. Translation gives CASRPQGSGEKLFF.